This TCR beta chain was profiled in a study of blood T cell repertoires in COVID-19 (dated by TCRdb to 2018 to 2021). Broadly, across the study: Collaborator samples came from the United States, Italy and Spain and covered acute and convalescent phases of COVID-19. The material from the prospective study consisted of cDNA or gDNA derived from T cells, B-cell-depleted T cells, or PBMCs. Subjects who had been exposed to COVID-19, were actively infected with it, or had recovered from it provided the deeply sampled blood TCRbeta repertoires that made up the dataset. The repertoires were made available in a free public database intended to serve as a resource for research on the immune response to SARS-CoV-2. The samples were drawn from the first 160 participants of the ongoing ImmuneRACE study and from more than 1,000 subjects provided by 6 global collaborators. A de-identified subject ID, COVID-19 status, age in years and sex were almost always included in the sample metadata. HLA class I and class II types, where available, came from metadata supplied by the sample provider rather than from assay-based typing. General conclusions and limits of the study: The amount of clinical and demographic metadata varied by source and participant and was provided uncurated.

TCRbeta CDR3 regions were amplified from genomic DNA by means of the immunoSEQ Assay, a bias-controlled multiplex PCR. Per the original workflow: The number of nucleated cells in each sample was estimated from the amplification of reference gene primers within the assay. To quantify the absolute abundance of each unique TCRbeta CDR3 rearrangement, sequence reads were collapsed and filtered. Productive Simpson clonality was computed per sample as the square root of Simpson's diversity index over productive rearrangements. The table comes from immuneACCESS by way of TCRdb, which keeps in-frame sequences with V and J called. Part of the clones is missing from these tables; in studies checked, under half for an unresolved V gene and the rest for unknown reasons. The V and J calls and clone size are taken from that table; D and trimming were inferred from the DNA. The sample table lists about 80,000 clones, roughly 80% of them with a count of one. The biggest ten clones account for approximately 12% of the sample.

Each collaborating institution followed its own protocols to collect whole blood in K2EDTA tubes. For TCRbeta analysis, collaborator samples were shipped as frozen whole blood, as isolated PBMCs, or as DNA extracted from either sample type. According to the germline V gene (reference sequence), CDR1 reads LNHDA and CDR2 reads SQIVND. The CDR3 runs 14 residues from the cysteine to the phenylalanine. Here the CDR3 DNA is all that survives: 42 bases in frame from base 1. V and J are trimmed by 7 bases and 10 bases, and the gene matches miss 10 bases of the junction. Details on this clone: The antigen it binds to is not known. Base qualities were left out, and no much larger clone turns up one base away.

This receptor chain uses TRBV19 and TRBJ1-5; 10 central nucleotides agree with TRBD1. The sequencing sample was made of peripheral blood. This clonotype was sampled from a woman between 40 and 55 years old with active or convalescent COVID-19. Here is the DNA: TGTGCCAGTAATCTGGGACAGGGGCTCAGCCCCCAGCATTTT. The translation is CASNLGQGLSPQHF. The reference TRBV19 and TRBJ1-5 proteins fill in what lies around the CDR3, so the full variable domain reads DGGITQSPKYLFRKEGQNVTLSCEQNLNHDAMYWYRQDPGQGLRLIYYSQIVNDFQKGDIAEGYSVSREKKESFPLTVTSAQKNPTAFYLCASNLGQGLSPQHFGDGTRLSIL.